These T cell receptor beta chains were read from a single sample in a study of shared clonotypes between healthy human individuals. Method: immunoSEQ multiplex PCR; TCRdb's copy keeps in-frame clones and lacks some. The sample has around 2,000,000 clones, roughly 95% seen once. Sequencing was performed on naive CD4+ T cells sorted from blood. The origin of the receptors is a man between 18 and 29 years old in good health. Each CDR3 is given with its conserved first and last residue. The D gene is left open where the match is weak. Clone size is stated in some rows and not others, as once, few, many or a class when expanded.

size	V	J	D	CDR3	DNA
.	TRBV4-1	TRBJ2-7	.	CASSPDRVRIIEQYF	TGCGCCAGCAGCCCAGATCGAGTACGGATTATCGAGCAGTACTTC
.	TRBV19	TRBJ1-2	.	CASRRVTGYTF	TGTGCCAGTAGAAGAGTTACCGGCTACACCTTC
.	TRBV27	TRBJ2-5	TRBD1	CASRERQGRIETQYF	TGTGCCAGCAGGGAAAGACAGGGTAGAATAGAGACCCAGTACTTC
.	TRBV18	TRBJ2-3	.	CASSPLGATDTQYF	TGTGCCAGCTCACCCCTCGGGGCCACAGATACGCAGTATTTT
.	TRBV5-4	TRBJ2-5	.	CASSWGARKETQYF	TGTGCCAGCAGCTGGGGGGCTCGGAAAGAGACCCAGTACTTC
.	TRBV10-3	TRBJ2-5	TRBD1	CAISPGDRGVQETQYF	TGTGCCATCAGTCCCGGGGACAGGGGGGTCCAAGAGACCCAGTACTTC
.	TRBV5-1	TRBJ2-3	TRBD2	CASSPSTSGGTDTQYF	TGCGCCAGCAGCCCATCGACTAGCGGGGGCACAGATACGCAGTATTTT
.	TRBV2	TRBJ1-5	TRBD1	CASSRDRGNQPQHF	TGTGCCAGCAGTAGGGACAGGGGGAATCAGCCCCAGCATTTT
.	TRBV2	TRBJ2-7	TRBD1	CASTYRQGVYEQYF	TGTGCCAGCACCTACCGACAGGGGGTCTACGAGCAGTACTTC
.	TRBV18	TRBJ2-5	.	CASSPDSLQETQYF	TGTGCCAGCTCCCCGGACAGCCTCCAAGAGACCCAGTACTTC
.	TRBV5-1	TRBJ2-7	.	CASRLGGLFGYEQYF	TGCGCCAGCAGACTTGGGGGACTTTTCGGCTACGAGCAGTACTTC
.	TRBV18	TRBJ2-5	.	CASSPPPGETQYF	TGTGCCAGCTCACCCCCGCCGGGGGAGACCCAGTACTTC
.	TRBV6-4	TRBJ1-6	.	CASSFVTGPNSPLHF	TGTGCCAGCAGCTTCGTCACAGGTCCTAATTCACCCCTCCACTTT
.	TRBV6-1	TRBJ2-7	.	CASTRLTSSYEQYF	TGTGCCAGCACGAGACTGACGAGCTCCTACGAGCAGTACTTC
.	TRBV10-1	TRBJ1-1	.	CASSPVRTANTEAFF	TGCGCCAGCAGTCCCGTACGGACAGCGAACACTGAAGCTTTCTTT
.	TRBV4-3	TRBJ2-2	TRBD1	CASSHDRGDGELFF	TGCGCCAGCAGCCATGACAGGGGGGACGGGGAGCTGTTTTTT
.	TRBV5-1	TRBJ1-1	.	CASSLAEGTEAFF	TGCGCCAGCAGCTTGGCCGAGGGGACTGAAGCTTTCTTT
.	TRBV28	TRBJ1-4	TRBD1	CASSRFGTGENEKLFF	TGTGCCAGCAGTCGCTTCGGGACAGGGGAAAATGAAAAACTGTTTTTT
.	TRBV5-6	TRBJ2-2	.	CASSLGDRNTGELFF	TGTGCCAGCAGCTTAGGCGACAGGAACACCGGGGAGCTGTTTTTT
once	TRBV5-1	TRBJ2-3	TRBD1	CASSPGQFPDTQYF	TGCGCCAGCAGTCCGGGACAGTTCCCAGATACGCAGTATTTT
.	TRBV7-9	TRBJ1-5	TRBD1	CASSLAGQGLQPQHF	TGTGCCAGCAGCTTAGCGGGACAGGGCCTCCAGCCCCAGCATTTT
.	TRBV7-2	TRBJ2-3	.	CASTSTDTQYF	TGTGCCAGCACCTCCACAGATACGCAGTATTTT
.	TRBV30	TRBJ2-3	TRBD2	CAWSRGLAGGRNTQYF	TGTGCCTGGAGCCGGGGACTAGCGGGAGGTCGAAATACGCAGTATTTT
few	TRBV7-2	TRBJ1-2	TRBD1	CASRRTGTDGYTF	TGTGCCAGCAGACGGACAGGGACGGATGGCTACACCTTC
.	TRBV10-3	TRBJ2-7	TRBD2	CAISESGLASDEQYF	TGTGCCATCAGTGAGTCGGGACTAGCTAGCGACGAGCAGTACTTC
few	TRBV6-5	TRBJ1-6	.	CATSRSPNSPLHF	TGTGCCACATCGCGAAGTCCCAATTCACCCCTCCACTTT
.	TRBV5-4	TRBJ2-5	.	CASRTDQETQYF	TGTGCCAGTCGGACGGATCAAGAGACCCAGTACTTC
.	TRBV5-6	TRBJ2-3	.	CASSLVTPSTQYF	TGTGCCAGCAGCTTGGTAACCCCGAGCACGCAGTATTTT
.	TRBV5-1	TRBJ1-1	.	CASRGQGNTEAFF	TGCGCCAGCAGGGGGCAGGGGAACACTGAAGCTTTCTTT
.	TRBV6-5	TRBJ1-6	.	CASRPGSHF	TGTGCCAGCAGGCCCGGGAGCCACTTT
.	TRBV27	TRBJ1-2	.	CASSPEVNYGYTF	TGTGCCAGCAGTCCCGAGGTAAACTATGGCTACACCTTC
.	TRBV18	TRBJ1-1	TRBD1	CASSRTGGDTEAFF	TGTGCCAGCTCGCGGACAGGGGGCGACACTGAAGCTTTCTTT
.	TRBV19	TRBJ1-5	TRBD1	CASSPLGRDRGGSNQPQHF	TGTGCCAGTAGTCCGCTGGGACGGGACAGGGGAGGGAGCAATCAGCCCCAGCATTTT
.	TRBV7-8	TRBJ2-7	.	CASSRNLYEQYF	TGTGCCAGCAGCCGCAATCTCTACGAGCAGTACTTC
.	TRBV5-1	TRBJ2-1	.	CASSLASNEQFF	TGCGCCAGCAGCTTGGCAAGTAATGAGCAGTTCTTC
.	TRBV6-6	TRBJ2-1	.	CASRISGTAYNEQFF	TGTGCCAGCAGAATATCCGGGACGGCATACAATGAGCAGTTCTTC
.	TRBV19	TRBJ2-7	.	CASSTGQATYEQYF	TGTGCCAGTAGTACTGGGCAGGCGACCTACGAGCAGTACTTC
.	TRBV5-1	TRBJ2-5	.	CASSFQTAGQETQYF	TGCGCCAGCAGTTTTCAAACGGCGGGCCAAGAGACCCAGTACTTC
.	TRBV19	TRBJ1-5	.	CASSITTRPQHF	TGTGCCAGTAGTATAACTACAAGGCCCCAGCATTTT
.	TRBV5-4	TRBJ1-3	.	CASSDQGPGNTIYF	TGTGCCAGCAGCGACCAGGGCCCTGGAAACACCATATATTTT